This TCR beta chain comes out of a study of response to subunit inactivated influenza vaccine. General study findings and limits: Authors suggested few new T cells are recruited by each seasonal influenza vaccination.

Concerning this clonotype: As yet, its antigen is unknown.

TCRdb passed the RT-PCR reads through MiXCR, listing each CDR3 protein once. The profile shows 650,000 to 800,000 distinct CDR3 sequences, approximately 15% of them singletons. This CDR3 spans 15 amino acids. Trimming at V came to 2 bases and at J to 5 bases, leaving 5 bases not matched to a gene. Germline assignment: CDR1 ENHRY and CDR2 SYGVKD. The starting material was PBMCs from blood, obtained roughly 15 days before vaccination. The genes are TRBV10-3 and TRBJ2-5; 10 bases match TRBD1. The receptor was isolated from a man in his fifties who received an inactivated influenza vaccine. The CDR3 nucleotides are TGTGCCATCAGTGAGCGGGACAGGGGAGGGGAGACCCAGTACTTC. It codes for CAISERDRGGETQYF.